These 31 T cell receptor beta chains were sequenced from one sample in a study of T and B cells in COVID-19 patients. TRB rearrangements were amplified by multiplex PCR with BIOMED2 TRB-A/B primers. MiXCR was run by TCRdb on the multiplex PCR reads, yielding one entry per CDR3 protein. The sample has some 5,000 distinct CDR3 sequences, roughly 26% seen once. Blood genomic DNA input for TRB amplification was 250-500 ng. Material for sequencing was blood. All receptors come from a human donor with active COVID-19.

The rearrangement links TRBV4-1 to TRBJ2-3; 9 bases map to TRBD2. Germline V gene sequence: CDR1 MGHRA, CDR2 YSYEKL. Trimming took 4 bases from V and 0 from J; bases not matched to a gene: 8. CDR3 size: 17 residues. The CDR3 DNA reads TGCGCCAGCAGCCCCAGCAGGACTAGCGTCAGCACAGATACGCAGTATTTT. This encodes CASSPSRTSVSTDTQYF.

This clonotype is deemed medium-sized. The CDR3 DNA sequence: TGTGCCTGGAGCGTTCATCTCTCCGGGACTAGCGGGCGGGCACGTTCAGATACGCAGTATTTT. Amino acids: CAWSVHLSGTSGRARSDTQYF. V and J are TRBV30 and TRBJ2-3; 12 bases are shared with TRBD2. After removal of 3 bases from V and 4 bases from J, the junction contained 23 bases not matched to a gene. CDR3 length: 21 residues. Germline V lookup: CDR1 GTSNPN, CDR2 SVGIG (reference sequence).

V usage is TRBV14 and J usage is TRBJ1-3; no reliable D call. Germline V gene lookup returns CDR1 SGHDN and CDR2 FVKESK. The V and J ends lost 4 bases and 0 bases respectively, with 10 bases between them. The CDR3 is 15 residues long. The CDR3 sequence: CASSPGSSSGNTIYF. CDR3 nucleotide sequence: TGTGCCAGCAGCCCGGGGTCGAGCTCTGGAAACACCATATATTTT.

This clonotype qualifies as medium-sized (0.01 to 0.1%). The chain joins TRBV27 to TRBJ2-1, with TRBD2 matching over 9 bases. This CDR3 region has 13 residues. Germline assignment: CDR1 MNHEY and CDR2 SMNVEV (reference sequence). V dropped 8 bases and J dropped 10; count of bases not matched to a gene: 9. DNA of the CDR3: TGTGCCAGCGGGCTAGCGGGGCTCACGGAGCAGTTCTTC. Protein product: CASGLAGLTEQFF.

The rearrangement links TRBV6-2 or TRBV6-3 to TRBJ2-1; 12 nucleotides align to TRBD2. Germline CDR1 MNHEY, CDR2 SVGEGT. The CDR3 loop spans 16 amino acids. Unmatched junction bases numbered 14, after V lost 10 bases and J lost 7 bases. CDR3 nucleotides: TGTGCCAACGCCCGACTAGCGGGAGAGGGTAGGAATGAGCAGTTCTTC. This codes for CANARLAGEGRNEQFF.

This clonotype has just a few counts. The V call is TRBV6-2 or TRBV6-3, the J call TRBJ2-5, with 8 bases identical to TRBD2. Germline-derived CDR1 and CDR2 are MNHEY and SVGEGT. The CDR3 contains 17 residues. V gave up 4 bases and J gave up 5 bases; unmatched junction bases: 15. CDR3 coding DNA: TGTGCCAGCAGTTCACTGGTGGCTAGCGGGCCCCGGGAGACCCAGTACTTC. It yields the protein CASSSLVASGPRETQYF.

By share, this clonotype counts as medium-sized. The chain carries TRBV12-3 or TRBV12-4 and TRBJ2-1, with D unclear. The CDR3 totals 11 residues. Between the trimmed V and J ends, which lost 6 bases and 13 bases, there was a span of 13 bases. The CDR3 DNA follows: TGTGCCAGCAGCCCGCTGGGCCCTCAGTTCTTC. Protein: CASSPLGPQFF.

CDR3 bases: TGTGCCAGCGGTAACTATGGCTACACCTTC. Its protein is CASGNYGYTF. The chain recombines TRBV6-5 with TRBJ1-2; no reliable D call. Germline CDR1 and CDR2: MNHEY and SVGAGI. The CDR3 consists of 10 residues. Between the trimmed V and J ends, which lost 8 bases and 1 base, there was a span of 2 bases.

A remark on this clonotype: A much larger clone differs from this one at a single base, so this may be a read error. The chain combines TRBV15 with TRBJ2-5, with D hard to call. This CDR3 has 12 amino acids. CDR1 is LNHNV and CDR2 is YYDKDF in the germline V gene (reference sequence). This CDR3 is CVTSSDLETQYF. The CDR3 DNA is TGTGTCACCAGCAGTGATCTAGAGACCCAGTACTTC.

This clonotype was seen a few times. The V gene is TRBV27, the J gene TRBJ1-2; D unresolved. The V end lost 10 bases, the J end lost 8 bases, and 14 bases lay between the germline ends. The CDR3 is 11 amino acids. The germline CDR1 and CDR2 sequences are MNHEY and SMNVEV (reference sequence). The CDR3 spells CATIVPGGYTF. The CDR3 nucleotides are TGTGCCACCATTGTCCCGGGAGGCTACACCTTC.

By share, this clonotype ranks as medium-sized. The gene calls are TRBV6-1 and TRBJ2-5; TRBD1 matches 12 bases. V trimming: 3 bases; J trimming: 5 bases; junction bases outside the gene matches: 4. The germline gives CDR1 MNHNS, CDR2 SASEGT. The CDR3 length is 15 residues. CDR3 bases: TGTGCCAGCAGTGAGGGGGGACAGGGGGCTGAGACCCAGTACTTC. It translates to CASSEGGQGAETQYF.

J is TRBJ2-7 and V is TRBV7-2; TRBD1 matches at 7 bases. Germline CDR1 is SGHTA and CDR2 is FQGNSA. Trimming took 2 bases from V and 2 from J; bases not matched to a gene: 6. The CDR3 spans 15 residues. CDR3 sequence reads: CASSLLGTATYEQYF. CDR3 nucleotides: TGTGCCAGCAGCTTACTTGGGACAGCGACCTACGAGCAGTACTTC.

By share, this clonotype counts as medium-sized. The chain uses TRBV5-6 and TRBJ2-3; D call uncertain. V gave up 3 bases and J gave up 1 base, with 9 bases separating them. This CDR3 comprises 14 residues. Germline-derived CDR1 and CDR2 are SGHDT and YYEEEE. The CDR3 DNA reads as TGTGCCAGCAGCTCCGGAGCAGGCACAGATACGCAGTATTTT. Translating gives CASSSGAGTDTQYF.

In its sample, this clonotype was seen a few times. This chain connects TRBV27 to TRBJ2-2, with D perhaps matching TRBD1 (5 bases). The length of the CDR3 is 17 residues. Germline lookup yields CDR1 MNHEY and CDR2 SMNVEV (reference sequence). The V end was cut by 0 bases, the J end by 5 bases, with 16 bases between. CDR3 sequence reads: CASSLSIIGVRTGELFF. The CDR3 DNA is TGTGCCAGCAGTTTATCGATAATAGGGGTCCGGACCGGGGAGCTGTTTTTT.

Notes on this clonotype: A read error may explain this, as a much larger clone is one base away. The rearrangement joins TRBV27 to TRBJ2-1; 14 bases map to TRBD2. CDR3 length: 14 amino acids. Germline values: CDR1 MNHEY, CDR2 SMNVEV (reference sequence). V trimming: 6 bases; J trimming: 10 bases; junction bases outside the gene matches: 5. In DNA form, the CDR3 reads TGTGCCAGCAGGGGGACTAGCGGGAGCGCAGAGCAGTTCTTC. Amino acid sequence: CASRGTSGSAEQFF.

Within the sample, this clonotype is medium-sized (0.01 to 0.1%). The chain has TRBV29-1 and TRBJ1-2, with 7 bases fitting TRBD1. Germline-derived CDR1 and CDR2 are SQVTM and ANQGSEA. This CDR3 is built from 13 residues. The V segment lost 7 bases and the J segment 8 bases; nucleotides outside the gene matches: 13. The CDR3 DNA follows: TGCAGCGCCCCTGGTCAGCAGGGGGTCGGCTACACCTTC. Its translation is CSAPGQQGVGYTF.

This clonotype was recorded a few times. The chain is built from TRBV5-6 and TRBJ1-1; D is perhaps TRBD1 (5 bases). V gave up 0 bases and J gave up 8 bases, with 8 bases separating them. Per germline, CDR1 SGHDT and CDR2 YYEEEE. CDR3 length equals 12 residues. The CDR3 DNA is TGTGCCAGCAGCTTGGTCAGGGCCGAAGCTTTCTTT. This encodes CASSLVRAEAFF. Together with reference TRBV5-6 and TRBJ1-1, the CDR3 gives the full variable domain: DAGVTQSPTHLIKTRGQQVTLRCSPKSGHDTVSWYQQALGQGPQFIFQYYEEEERQRGNFPDRFSGHQFPNYSSELNVNALLLGDSALYLCASSLVRAEAFFGQGTRLTVV.

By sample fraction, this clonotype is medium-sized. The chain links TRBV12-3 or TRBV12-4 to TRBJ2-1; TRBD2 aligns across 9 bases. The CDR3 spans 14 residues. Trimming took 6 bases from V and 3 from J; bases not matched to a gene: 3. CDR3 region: CASSLAGNYNEQFF. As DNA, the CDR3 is TGTGCCAGCAGCCTAGCGGGGAACTACAATGAGCAGTTCTTC.

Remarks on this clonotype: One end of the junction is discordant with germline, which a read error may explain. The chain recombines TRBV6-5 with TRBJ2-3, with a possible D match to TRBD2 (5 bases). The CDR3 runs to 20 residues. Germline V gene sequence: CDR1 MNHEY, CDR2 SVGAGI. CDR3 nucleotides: TGTGCCAGAAGTTATCCCATTAGGGCTACGGCGGGTCGTAGCACAGATACGCAGTATTTT. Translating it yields CARSYPIRATAGRSTDTQYF.

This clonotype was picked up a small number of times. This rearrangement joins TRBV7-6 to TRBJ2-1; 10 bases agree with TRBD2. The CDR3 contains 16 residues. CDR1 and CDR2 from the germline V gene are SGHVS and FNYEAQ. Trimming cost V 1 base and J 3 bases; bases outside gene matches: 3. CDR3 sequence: CASSLGTSGDYNEQFF. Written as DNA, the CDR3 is TGTGCCAGCAGCTTAGGGACTAGCGGAGACTACAATGAGCAGTTCTTC.

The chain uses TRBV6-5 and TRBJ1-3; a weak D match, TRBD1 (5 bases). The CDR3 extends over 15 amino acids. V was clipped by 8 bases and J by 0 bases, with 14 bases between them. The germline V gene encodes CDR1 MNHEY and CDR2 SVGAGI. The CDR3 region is CASLGPSFSGNTIYF. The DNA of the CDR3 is TGTGCCAGCTTGGGACCGAGCTTCTCTGGAAACACCATATATTTT.

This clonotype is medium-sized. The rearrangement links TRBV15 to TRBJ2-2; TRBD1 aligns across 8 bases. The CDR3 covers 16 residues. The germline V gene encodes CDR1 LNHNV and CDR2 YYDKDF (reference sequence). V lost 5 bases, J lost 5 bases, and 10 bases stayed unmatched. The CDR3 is CATSQSRQGWTGELFF. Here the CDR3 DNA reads TGTGCCACCAGCCAAAGTCGACAGGGGTGGACCGGGGAGCTGTTTTTT.

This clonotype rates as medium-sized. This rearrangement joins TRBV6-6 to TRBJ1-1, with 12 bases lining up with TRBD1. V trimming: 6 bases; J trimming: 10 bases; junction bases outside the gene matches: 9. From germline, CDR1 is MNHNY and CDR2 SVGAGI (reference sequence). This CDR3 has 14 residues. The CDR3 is CASRGQGARDGAFF. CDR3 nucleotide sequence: TGTGCCAGCAGGGGACAGGGGGCGAGAGACGGAGCTTTCTTT.

CDR3 nucleotide sequence: TGTGCCAGCAGCCCGGGACAGCCCGGCTCCGGGGAGCTGTTTTTT. It is translated as CASSPGQPGSGELFF. The rearrangement uses TRBV7-3 and TRBJ2-2; 7 bases are shared with TRBD1. This CDR3 is built from 15 residues. V lost 5 bases to trimming and J lost 6 bases; unmatched junction nucleotides: 9. CDR1 and CDR2 (germline): SGHTA, FQGTGA.

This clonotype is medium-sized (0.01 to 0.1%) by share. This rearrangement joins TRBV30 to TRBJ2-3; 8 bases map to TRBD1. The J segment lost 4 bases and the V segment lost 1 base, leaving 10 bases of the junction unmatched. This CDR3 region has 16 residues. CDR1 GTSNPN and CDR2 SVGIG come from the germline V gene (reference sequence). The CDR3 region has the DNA TGTGCCTGGAGTGCCACGACAGGGGCTAGACCAGATACGCAGTATTTT. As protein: CAWSATTGARPDTQYF.

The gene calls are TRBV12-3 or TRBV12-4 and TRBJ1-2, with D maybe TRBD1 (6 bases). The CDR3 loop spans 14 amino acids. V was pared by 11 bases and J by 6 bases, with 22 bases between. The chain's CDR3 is CACRGDTQRHGYTF. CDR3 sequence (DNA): TGTGCCTGCCGAGGGGACACTCAAAGGCATGGCTACACCTTC.

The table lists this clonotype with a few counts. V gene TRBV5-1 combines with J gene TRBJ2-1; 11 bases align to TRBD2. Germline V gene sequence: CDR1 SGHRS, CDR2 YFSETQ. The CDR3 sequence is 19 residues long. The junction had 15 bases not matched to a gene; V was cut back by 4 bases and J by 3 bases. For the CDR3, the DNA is TGCGCCAGCAGCCCGGCTGGGGTAGCGGGGGGGAGTTTCTACAATGAGCAGTTCTTC. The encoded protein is CASSPAGVAGGSFYNEQFF. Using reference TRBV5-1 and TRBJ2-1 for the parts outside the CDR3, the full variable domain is KAGVTQTPRYLIKTRGQQVTLSCSPISGHRSVSWYQQTPGQGLQFLFEYFSETQRNKGNFPGRFSGRQFSNSRSEMNVSTLELGDSALYLCASSPAGVAGGSFYNEQFFGPGTRLTVL.

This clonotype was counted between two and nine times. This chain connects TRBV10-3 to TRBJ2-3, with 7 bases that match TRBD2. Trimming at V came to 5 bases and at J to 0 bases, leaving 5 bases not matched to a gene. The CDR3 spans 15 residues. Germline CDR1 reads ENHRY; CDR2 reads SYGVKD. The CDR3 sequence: CAISSGGGSTDTQYF. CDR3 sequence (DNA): TGTGCCATCAGTTCTGGGGGGGGGAGCACAGATACGCAGTATTTT.

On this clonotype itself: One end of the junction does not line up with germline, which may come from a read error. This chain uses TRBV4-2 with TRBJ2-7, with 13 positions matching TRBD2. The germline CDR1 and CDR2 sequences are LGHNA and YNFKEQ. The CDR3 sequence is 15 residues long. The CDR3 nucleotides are TGCGCCAGCAGCCAGGGGGGACTAGCGGGGAATGAGCAGTACTTC. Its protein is CASSQGGLAGNEQYF.

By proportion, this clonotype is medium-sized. The CDR3 reads CASSFTLAGPNTGELFF. The CDR3 nucleotides are TGTGCCAGCAGCTTTACACTAGCGGGTCCGAACACCGGGGAGCTGTTTTTT. The gene calls are TRBV5-6 and TRBJ2-2; 9 nucleotides align to TRBD2. Germline trimming cut 2 bases from V and 0 bases from J; bases unmatched to any gene: 5. This CDR3 comprises 17 residues. Germline CDR1 is SGHDT and CDR2 is YYEEEE.

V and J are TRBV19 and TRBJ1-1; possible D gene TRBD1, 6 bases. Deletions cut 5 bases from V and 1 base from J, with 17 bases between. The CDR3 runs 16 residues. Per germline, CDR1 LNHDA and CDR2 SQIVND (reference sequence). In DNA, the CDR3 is TGTGCCAGTAGTGTCCAGGGGCCTTCCCAGAACACTGAAGCTTTCTTT. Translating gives CASSVQGPSQNTEAFF.